A single sample gave rise to the 32 T cell receptor beta chains below, sequenced in a study of glioma-infiltrating T cells after dendritic cell vaccination. Produced via immunoSEQ multiplex PCR; TCRdb's table is partial and in-frame only. The sample lists about 50,000 clones, 89% occurring once. The time point was: after dendritic cell vaccination, including at tumor progression/relapse. The sequences come from blood, collected after dendritic cell vaccination. Receptor source: a human donor with glioblastoma.

J is TRBJ2-1 and V is TRBV6-6; D is unresolved. With 4 bases removed from V and 3 bases from J, the gap between germline ends came to 4 bases. This CDR3 spans 12 amino acids. From germline, CDR1 is MNHNY and CDR2 SVGAGI (reference sequence). The CDR3 sequence: CASSSGYNEQFF. Here the CDR3 DNA reads TGTGCCAGCAGTTCGGGCTACAATGAGCAGTTCTTC.

This chain connects TRBV7-2 to TRBJ2-2; 10 nucleotides align to TRBD1. CDR1 and CDR2 from the germline V gene are SGHTA and FQGNSA. CDR3 size: 15 residues. J gave up 6 bases and V 6 bases, and 7 bases lay outside the gene matches. CDR3 bases: TGTGCCAGCAGTCGACAGGGGGCTTTCTCCGGGGAGCTGTTTTTT. It yields the protein CASSRQGAFSGELFF.

Comments on this clone: This specimen includes other DNA sequences encoding the same CDR3. The chain employs TRBV30 and TRBJ1-1; no definite D call. Trimming left V 3 bases short and J 4 bases short, with 6 bases between. Germline-derived CDR1 and CDR2 are GTSNPN and SVGIG (reference sequence). The CDR3 is 11 residues long. CDR3 sequence reads: CAWSQATEAFF. Written as DNA, the CDR3 is TGTGCCTGGAGCCAAGCCACTGAAGCTTTCTTT.

The chain is built from TRBV25-1 and TRBJ2-7, with TRBD2 identical over 9 bases. The J segment lost 0 bases and the V segment lost 6 bases, leaving 3 bases of the junction unmatched. Germline CDR1 and CDR2: MGHDK and SYGVNS. This CDR3 contains 14 residues. DNA for the CDR3: TGTGCCAGCAGACGTAGCGGGAGCTCCTACGAGCAGTACTTC. This translates into CASRRSGSSYEQYF.

The CDR3: CASSLLSQRSGKVEQFF. CDR3 DNA sequence: TGTGCCAGCAGTTTACTCTCACAGAGGAGCGGGAAGGTCGAGCAGTTCTTC. The V and J genes are TRBV28 and TRBJ2-1; 7 nucleotides agree with TRBD2. The CDR3 loop spans 17 amino acids. V lost 2 bases, J lost 10 bases, and 17 bases stayed unmatched. CDR1 is MDHEN, CDR2 SYDVKM, per germline. The variable domain in full, completed from reference TRBV28 and TRBJ2-1, reads DVKVTQSSRYLVKRTGEKVFLECVQDMDHENMFWYRQDPGLGLRLIYFSYDVKMKEKGDIPEGYSVSREKKERFSLILESASTNQTSMYLCASSLLSQRSGKVEQFFGPGTRLTVL.

The CDR3 DNA reads TGTGCCAGCAGTTACTCGTCACAGCACACTGAAGCTTTCTTT. Translating gives CASSYSSQHTEAFF. V usage is TRBV6-6 and J usage is TRBJ1-1; D is uncertain. This CDR3 contains 14 residues. Germline CDR1 and CDR2: MNHNY and SVGAGI (reference sequence). V shed 0 bases and J shed 3 bases, with 8 bases lying between them.

The V and J genes are TRBV28 and TRBJ2-5; D might be TRBD1 (6 bases). Looked up from germline, CDR1 is MDHEN and CDR2 is SYDVKM. This CDR3 has 16 amino acids. V lost 3 bases and J 3 bases, leaving 17 bases between the germline ends. The CDR3 DNA sequence: TGTGCCAGCAGTTTCCCCTCTAGAGGGGGAGAAGAGACCCAGTACTTC. Its protein is CASSFPSRGGEETQYF.

The chain combines TRBV6-1 with TRBJ2-5; unclear D gene. The CDR3 extends over 12 amino acids. Trimming shortened V by 3 bases and J by 13 bases, and 15 bases separated the two germline ends. Germline V lookup: CDR1 MNHNS, CDR2 SASEGT. CDR3 protein: CASSDPPSPLYF. The CDR3 coding sequence is TGTGCCAGCAGTGACCCTCCCTCCCCCTTGTACTTC.

The chain employs TRBV10-3 and TRBJ1-2; 9 bases agree with TRBD1. With V trimmed by 0 bases and J by 4 bases, 6 bases remained unmatched. CDR1 is ENHRY and CDR2 is SYGVKD in the germline V gene. This CDR3 comprises 16 residues. The CDR3: CAISESPTGGIYGYTF. As DNA, the CDR3 is TGTGCCATCAGTGAGTCTCCGACAGGGGGAATCTATGGCTACACCTTC.

The CDR3 DNA reads TGTGCCAGTAGATGGGCCTTGGCGGGGAACACCGGGGAGCTGTTTTTT. Amino acid sequence: CASRWALAGNTGELFF. V and J are TRBV19 and TRBJ2-2; D is possibly TRBD2 (5 bases). Germline lookup yields CDR1 LNHDA and CDR2 SQIVND (reference sequence). This CDR3 has 16 amino acids. Trimming took off 6 bases at V and 1 base at J, with 15 bases between the two ends.

This rearrangement joins TRBV6-1 to TRBJ2-2, with TRBD2 identical over 8 bases. Germline V gene lookup returns CDR1 MNHNS and CDR2 SASEGT. The J segment lost 8 bases and the V segment lost 0 bases, leaving 11 bases of the junction unmatched. CDR3 length: 17 residues. The CDR3 DNA reads as TGTGCCAGCAGTGAAGCGAGGCTAGCGGGTGGATGGGGGGAGCTGTTTTTT. It codes for CASSEARLAGGWGELFF.

The chain carries TRBV5-4 and TRBJ1-1; D gene unclear. Germline V gives CDR1 SGHNT, CDR2 YYREEE (reference sequence). Trimming removed 4 bases from V and 0 bases from J, with 10 bases in between. The CDR3 is made up of 14 amino acids. CDR3 in DNA: TGTGCCAGCAGCCCCCAAAACATGAACACTGAAGCTTTCTTT. Its protein product is CASSPQNMNTEAFF.

The chain recombines TRBV7-9 with TRBJ2-5; weak D call: TRBD1 (8 bases). The CDR3 contains 17 residues. V was shortened by 2 bases and J by 0 bases, with 16 bases between the two germline ends. In germline, CDR1 is SEHNR, CDR2 FQNEAQ (reference sequence). CDR3 protein: CASSLFGQGLYQETQYF. CDR3 DNA: TGTGCCAGCAGCTTATTCGGACAGGGACTATACCAAGAGACCCAGTACTTC.

The CDR3: CASSRKAYLRTSQGDTQYF. CDR3 coding DNA: TGTGCCAGCAGCCGAAAAGCGTATCTTCGGACTAGTCAAGGAGATACGCAGTATTTT. The genes are TRBV9 and TRBJ2-3; 7 bases are shared with TRBD2. The CDR3 contains 19 residues. From germline, CDR1 is SGDLS and CDR2 YYNGEE. Trimming cost V 4 bases and J 5 bases; bases outside gene matches: 22. Supplemented by reference TRBV9 and TRBJ2-3, the full variable domain reads DSGVTQTPKHLITATGQRVTLRCSPRSGDLSVYWYQQSLDQGLQFLIQYYNGEERAKGNILERFSAQQFPDLHSELNLSSLELGDSALYFCASSRKAYLRTSQGDTQYFGPGTRLTVL.

For this clone: Other DNA sequences within the sample encode an identical CDR3. The genes are TRBV6-5 and TRBJ2-7; 8 nucleotides line up with TRBD1. V dropped 2 bases and J dropped 2; count of bases not matched to a gene: 5. Germline V gives CDR1 MNHEY, CDR2 SVGAGI. The CDR3 runs 15 residues. In nucleotides, the CDR3 is TGTGCCAGCAGTTACCGGACAGGGAAACCCTACGAGCAGTACTTC. Protein: CASSYRTGKPYEQYF.

This chain uses TRBV2 with TRBJ2-7, with 9 bases fitting TRBD1. This CDR3 has 13 residues. V lost 10 bases and J lost 5; bases outside the gene matches: 9. CDR1 and CDR2 (germline): SNHLY, FYNNEI. The DNA for the CDR3 is TGTGCCAAAAGGACAGGGGTTTCCAACGAGCAGTACTTC. This encodes CAKRTGVSNEQYF.

This clone was observed a single time. V and J are TRBV7-2 and TRBJ2-1; possibly TRBD2 for D (5 bases). Trimming cost V 5 bases and J 0 bases, with 11 bases left between them. CDR3 size: 15 residues. The germline gives CDR1 SGHTA, CDR2 FQGNSA. The chain's CDR3 is CASSRGHSSYNEQFF. As DNA, the CDR3 is TGTGCCAGCAGCCGCGGGCACAGCTCCTACAATGAGCAGTTCTTC.

The chain is built from TRBV14 and TRBJ1-1; 7 nucleotides line up with TRBD1. Looked up from germline, CDR1 is SGHDN and CDR2 is FVKESK. The V segment lost 1 base and the J segment 0 bases; nucleotides outside the gene matches: 17. CDR3 length: 20 amino acids. Here the CDR3 DNA reads TGTGCCAGCAGCCAAGGGCTGAGACCCGGGGACAGAGGAGTGAACACTGAAGCTTTCTTT. Amino acids: CASSQGLRPGDRGVNTEAFF.

The chain carries TRBV29-1 and TRBJ2-5; D perhaps matches TRBD2 (6 bases). The CDR3 runs 13 residues. V dropped 8 bases and J dropped 4 bases, with 17 bases sitting between them. In germline, CDR1 is SQVTM, CDR2 ANQGSEA. CDR3 coding DNA: TGCAGCTTCTGTGAGGACTACTTAGAGACCCAGTACTTC. Encoded protein: CSFCEDYLETQYF.

The V call is TRBV27, the J call TRBJ2-2; 7 bases fit TRBD1. The CDR3 runs to 14 residues. CDR1 and CDR2 from the germline V gene are MNHEY and SMNVEV (reference sequence). Trimming at V came to 6 bases and at J to 5 bases, leaving 6 bases not matched to a gene. DNA for the CDR3: TGTGCCAGCAGATTCCCAGGGGGTACCGGGGAGCTGTTTTTT. It encodes CASRFPGGTGELFF.

The chain combines TRBV9 with TRBJ2-1; D is uncertain. This CDR3 contains 13 residues. In germline, CDR1 is SGDLS, CDR2 YYNGEE. Between the trimmed V and J ends, which lost 4 bases and 0 bases, there was a span of 5 bases. The CDR3 here is CASSTSSYNEQFF. The CDR3 DNA sequence: TGTGCCAGCAGCACCAGCTCCTACAATGAGCAGTTCTTC.

The chain combines TRBV10-3 with TRBJ2-6, with a weak D call TRBD2 (5 bases). V lost 8 bases and J 1 base, leaving 18 bases between the germline ends. From germline, CDR1 is ENHRY and CDR2 SYGVKD. The CDR3 is 17 amino acids. The CDR3 loop reads CAIAEVRHPSGANVLTF. The CDR3 nucleotides read TGTGCCATCGCGGAGGTGCGCCATCCTTCTGGGGCCAACGTCCTGACTTTC.

The chain carries TRBV6-6 and TRBJ2-6; D gene ambiguous. CDR1 MNHNY and CDR2 SVGAGI come from the germline V gene (reference sequence). This CDR3 is built from 15 residues. The V end lost 2 bases, the J end lost 4 bases, and 9 bases lay between the germline ends. CDR3 region: CASSYVLSGANVLTF. The CDR3 bases are TGTGCCAGCAGTTACGTCCTTTCGGGGGCCAACGTCCTGACTTTC.

The chain combines TRBV28 with TRBJ1-5; no clear D. Germline V gives CDR1 MDHEN, CDR2 SYDVKM. This CDR3 contains 15 residues. Trimming left V 7 bases short and J 2 bases short, with 15 bases between. The CDR3 protein is CASTQMGVGNQPQHF. CDR3 coding DNA: TGTGCCAGCACCCAAATGGGCGTCGGCAATCAGCCCCAGCATTTT.

The chain links TRBV27 to TRBJ2-5; D unresolved. Between the trimmed V and J ends, which lost 5 bases and 2 bases, there was a span of 12 bases. Germline V CDR1 and CDR2: MNHEY, SMNVEV (reference sequence). The CDR3 runs 14 residues. The CDR3 region is CASSPSPVQETQYF. CDR3 coding DNA: TGTGCCAGCAGTCCATCACCGGTACAAGAGACCCAGTACTTC.

In its sample, this clone was seen a few times. The CDR3 region has the DNA TGTGCCAGCAGCCAAGATAGGACTAGCGGGAGAGAGACCCAGTACTTC. It yields the protein CASSQDRTSGRETQYF. V gene TRBV14 combines with J gene TRBJ2-5, with 13 positions matching TRBD2. From germline, CDR1 is SGHDN and CDR2 FVKESK. CDR3 length equals 16 residues. Trimming took 0 bases from V and 4 from J; bases not matched to a gene: 2.

V and J are TRBV18 and TRBJ1-4; maybe TRBD1 (6 bases). The CDR3 covers 14 residues. V lost 3 bases to trimming and J lost 8 bases, with 13 bases between them. The V gene's germline CDR1 is KGHSH and CDR2 LQKENI. The CDR3 coding sequence is TGTGCCAGCTCACCCCAGGGGAACAGGGAAAAACTGTTTTTT. The encoded protein is CASSPQGNREKLFF.

The chain has TRBV4-3 and TRBJ2-1; D is unclear. CDR1 is LGHNA and CDR2 is YSLEER in the germline V gene. The ends were cut back, 0 bases at V and 0 bases at J, with 21 bases in the middle. This CDR3 has 20 residues. The CDR3: CASSQDLQKILSSSYNEQFF. CDR3 sequence (DNA): TGCGCCAGCAGCCAAGATCTCCAAAAGATACTTAGCAGCTCCTACAATGAGCAGTTCTTC.

The chain is built from TRBV2 and TRBJ2-4; D ambiguous. CDR1 and CDR2 from the germline V gene are SNHLY and FYNNEI. The CDR3 is 13 residues long. V lost 1 base to trimming and J lost 6 bases, with 7 bases between them. The CDR3 region is CASSEGGLNIQYF. For the CDR3, the DNA is TGTGCCAGCAGTGAAGGAGGATTAAACATTCAGTACTTC.

This sequence joins TRBV10-3 and TRBJ2-7; maybe TRBD1 (5 bases). The CDR3 extends over 14 amino acids. Germline V gene sequence: CDR1 ENHRY, CDR2 SYGVKD. V lost 10 bases, J lost 0 bases, and 16 bases lay in between. CDR3 region: CATYSGHDSYEQYF. Written as DNA, the CDR3 is TGTGCCACCTACTCCGGACATGACTCCTACGAGCAGTACTTC.

This chain connects TRBV7-3 to TRBJ2-3, with D tentatively TRBD1 (6 bases). V was pared by 1 base and J by 3 bases, with 8 bases between. CDR3 size: 14 residues. CDR1 is SGHTA and CDR2 is FQGTGA in the germline V gene. The CDR3, as DNA: TGTGCCAGCAGCTTAAGTCAGGGGACAGATACGCAGTATTTT. Its translation is CASSLSQGTDTQYF. The full variable domain, rest sourced from reference TRBV7-3 and TRBJ2-3, is GAGVSQTPSNKVTEKGKYVELRCDPISGHTALYWYRQSLGQGPEFLIYFQGTGAADDSGLPNDRFFAVRPEGSVSTLKIQRTERGDSAVYLCASSLSQGTDTQYFGPGTRLTVL.

This chain links TRBV7-2 with TRBJ2-7, with TRBD2 identical over 9 bases. Looked up from germline, CDR1 is SGHTA and CDR2 is FQGNSA. The CDR3 covers 15 residues. Germline trimming cut 5 bases from V and 0 bases from J; bases unmatched to any gene: 5. The CDR3 coding sequence is TGTGCCAGCAGCCCGAGCGGGAGGAGCTCCTACGAGCAGTACTTC. This sequence encodes CASSPSGRSSYEQYF.